This T cell receptor (beta chain) was captured by sequencing in a study of regulatory T cells in long-lasting Graves disease. TCR beta libraries were built with iRepertoire HTBI primers and Arm-PCR of CDR3 regions. MiXCR was run by TCRdb on the multiplex PCR reads, yielding one entry per CDR3 protein. The sample holds some 370,000 distinct CDR3 sequences; 20% to 25% are singletons and the top ten take around 30%. The J segment lost 2 bases and the V segment lost 6 bases, leaving 6 bases of the junction unmatched. The CDR3 has 14 residues. This clonotype was recorded many times. Its antigen remains unknown. General study results and limits: Persistent disease favored TRBV28, TRBJ1-2 and TRBJ2-5.

Stated time point: persistent/refractory GD, antithyroid drugs over 5 years with positive TRAb. The authors made the TCR library using RNA they extracted from PBMCs. This chain joins TRBV12-3 or TRBV12-4 and TRBJ2-7, with 8 bases fitting TRBD1. Specimen: peripheral blood mononuclear cells (PBMCs), collected when the disease was refractory, from a patient treated with antithyroid drugs. This clonotype originated in a middle-aged woman with Graves disease. The chain's CDR3 is CASSRTGKAYEQYF. The CDR3 nucleotides are TGTGCCAGCAGCAGGACAGGGAAAGCCTACGAGCAGTACTTC.